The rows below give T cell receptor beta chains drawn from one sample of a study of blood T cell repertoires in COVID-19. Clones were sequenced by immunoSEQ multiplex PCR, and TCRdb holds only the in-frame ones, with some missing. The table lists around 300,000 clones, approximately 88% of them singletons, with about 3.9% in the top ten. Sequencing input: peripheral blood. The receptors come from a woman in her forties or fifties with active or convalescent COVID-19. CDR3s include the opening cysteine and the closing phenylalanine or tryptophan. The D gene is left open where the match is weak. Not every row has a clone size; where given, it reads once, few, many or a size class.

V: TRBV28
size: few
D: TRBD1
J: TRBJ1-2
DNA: TGTGCCAGCAGTGAACCGGGACAGGGAATCTATGGCTACACCTTC
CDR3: CASSEPGQGIYGYTF

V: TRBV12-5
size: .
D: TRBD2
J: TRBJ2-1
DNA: TGTGCTAGTGGTCCCCACCCTAGCGGGAGGGCCCCCTACAATGAGCAGTTCTTC
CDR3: CASGPHPSGRAPYNEQFF

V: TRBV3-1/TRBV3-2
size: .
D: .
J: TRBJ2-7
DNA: TGTGCCAGCAGCCCGCCCCTTCGGAGGGCGGAGCAGTACTTC
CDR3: CASSPPLRRAEQYF

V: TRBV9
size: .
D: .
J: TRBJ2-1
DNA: TGTGCCAGCAGCGGAGGAGGGATGTTCGGTGAGCAGTTCTTC
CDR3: CASSGGGMFGEQFF

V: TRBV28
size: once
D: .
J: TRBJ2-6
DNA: TGTGCCAGCAGTCAGGTACGGTTCGACTCTGGGGCCAACGTCCTGACTTTC
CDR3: CASSQVRFDSGANVLTF

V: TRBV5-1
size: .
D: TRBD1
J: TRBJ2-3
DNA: TGCGCCAGCACACTCGGACAGGGAGGAACGGATACGCAGTATTTT
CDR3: CASTLGQGGTDTQYF

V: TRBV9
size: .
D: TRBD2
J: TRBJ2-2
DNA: TGTGCCAGCAGCCAAGGGAGGGTGACCAACACCGGGGAGCTGTTTTTT
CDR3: CASSQGRVTNTGELFF

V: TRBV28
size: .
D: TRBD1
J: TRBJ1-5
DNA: TGTGCCAGCAGTTCAATCGACAGGGGGTACTTTCTCTGGCCCCAGCATTTT
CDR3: CASSSIDRGYFLWPQHF

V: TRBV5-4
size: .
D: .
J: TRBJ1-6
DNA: TGTGCCAGCAGCTTGCCAGGCCCGGTGGGTAATTCACCCCTCCACTTT
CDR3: CASSLPGPVGNSPLHF

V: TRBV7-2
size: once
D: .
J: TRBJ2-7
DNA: TGTGCCAGCAACGGACAGGGAGGGCCCTACGAGCAGTACTTC
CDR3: CASNGQGGPYEQYF

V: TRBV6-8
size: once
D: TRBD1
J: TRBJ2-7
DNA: TGTGCCAGCAGTTACACCCCCCCGGGACAGGGGAGCTCCTACGAGCAGTACTTC
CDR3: CASSYTPPGQGSSYEQYF

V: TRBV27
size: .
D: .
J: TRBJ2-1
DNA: TGTGCCAGCAGTTTATCAGGTTTCGACCGAGGGGAGCAGTTCTTC
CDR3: CASSLSGFDRGEQFF

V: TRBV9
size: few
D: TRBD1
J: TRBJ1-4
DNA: TGTGCCAGCAGCGTAAGTTCCGGACAGGGCAGTGAAAAACTGTTTTTT
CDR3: CASSVSSGQGSEKLFF

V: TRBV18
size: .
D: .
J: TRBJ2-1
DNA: TGTGCCAGCTCAGCCGGTCCGTACAATGAGCAGTTCTTC
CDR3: CASSAGPYNEQFF

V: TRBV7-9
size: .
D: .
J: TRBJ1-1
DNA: TGTGCCAGCAGCTTTCGTACGGGGAACACTGAAGCTTTCTTT
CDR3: CASSFRTGNTEAFF

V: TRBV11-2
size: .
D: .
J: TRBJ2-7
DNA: TGTGCCAGCAGCCCAAGCGGGTCTCAAGCCTCCTACGAGCAGTACTTC
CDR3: CASSPSGSQASYEQYF

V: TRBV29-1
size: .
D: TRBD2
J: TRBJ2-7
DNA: TGCAGCGTTGGCGGGAGTGCGGACGAGCAGTACTTC
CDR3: CSVGGSADEQYF

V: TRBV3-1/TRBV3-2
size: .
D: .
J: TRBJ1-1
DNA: TGTGCCAGCAGCCAAAATATTCTGAACACTGAAGCTTTCTTT
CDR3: CASSQNILNTEAFF

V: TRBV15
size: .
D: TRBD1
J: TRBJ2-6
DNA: TGTGCCACCAGCAGAGGAGGGACAGGGATGGGGGCCAACGTCCTGACTTTC
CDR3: CATSRGGTGMGANVLTF

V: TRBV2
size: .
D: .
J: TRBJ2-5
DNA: TGTGCCAGCAGTATGGTCGAGGTCCAGTTAGCCCAGTACTTC
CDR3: CASSMVEVQLAQYF

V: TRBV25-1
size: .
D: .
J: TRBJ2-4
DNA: TGTGCCAGCAGTGAATCTACTTTAGCCAAAAACATTCAGTACTTC
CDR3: CASSESTLAKNIQYF

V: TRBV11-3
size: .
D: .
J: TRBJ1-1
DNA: TGTGCCAGCAGCCGACAGGTTAACACTGAAGCTTTCTTT
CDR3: CASSRQVNTEAFF

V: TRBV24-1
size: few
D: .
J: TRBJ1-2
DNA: TGTGCCACCCAGCCGGCGGGAAATTATGGCTACACCTTC
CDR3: CATQPAGNYGYTF

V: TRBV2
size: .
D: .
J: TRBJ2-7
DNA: TGTGCCAGCAGTGAAGCGCTTCGGTCTTTCTACGAGCAGTACTTC
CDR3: CASSEALRSFYEQYF

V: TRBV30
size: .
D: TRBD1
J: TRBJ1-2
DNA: TGTGCCTGGAGTCCGGGACAGGGGCTCGGCTACACCTTC
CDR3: CAWSPGQGLGYTF

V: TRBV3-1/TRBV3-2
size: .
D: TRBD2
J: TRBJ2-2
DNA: TGTGCCAGCAGCCTCGGACTAGCTGCCAACACCGGGGAGCTGTTTTTT
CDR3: CASSLGLAANTGELFF

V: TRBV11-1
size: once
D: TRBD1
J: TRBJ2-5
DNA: TGTGCCAGCAGAGACAGACAGGGCCCTCAAGAGACCCAGTACTTC
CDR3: CASRDRQGPQETQYF

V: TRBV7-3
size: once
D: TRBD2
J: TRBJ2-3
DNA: TGTGCCAGCAGCCCCTATGGGGGGGTAAGCACAGATACGCAGTATTTT
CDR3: CASSPYGGVSTDTQYF

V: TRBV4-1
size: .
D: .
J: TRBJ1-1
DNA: TGCGCCAGCAGGCCCCCGGGGACTAACACTGAAGCTTTCTTT
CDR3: CASRPPGTNTEAFF

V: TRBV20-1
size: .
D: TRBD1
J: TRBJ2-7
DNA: TGCAGTGCTAGTGTAACAGGGGCCTACGAGCAGTACTTC
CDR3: CSASVTGAYEQYF

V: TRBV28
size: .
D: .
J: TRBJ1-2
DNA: TGTGCCAGCAGAGGCCACGGGGGAAACTATGGCTACACCTTC
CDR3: CASRGHGGNYGYTF

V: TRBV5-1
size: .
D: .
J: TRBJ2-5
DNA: TGCGCCAGCAGCTTGTCCAGGGACCAAGAGACCCAGTACTTC
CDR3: CASSLSRDQETQYF

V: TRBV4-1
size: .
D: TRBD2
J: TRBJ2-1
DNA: TGCGCCAGCAGCTGGGGACTAGCGGAGGGAGAGCAGTTCTTC
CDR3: CASSWGLAEGEQFF

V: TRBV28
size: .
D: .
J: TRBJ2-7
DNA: TGTGCCAGCATGTTGGGGGGCTCCTACGAGCAGTACTTC
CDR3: CASMLGGSYEQYF

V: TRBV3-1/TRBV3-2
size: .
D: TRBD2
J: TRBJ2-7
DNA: TGTGCCAGCAGCCCAAGCGGGGGGGCCTACGAGCAGTACTTC
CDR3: CASSPSGGAYEQYF